The clone carrying this T cell receptor (beta chain) has a handful of counts. This sample is drawn from a study of blood T cell repertoires in COVID-19. Study as a whole: The samples span acute and convalescent COVID-19 from the United States, Italy and Spain. In each case, the material was cDNA or gDNA derived from T cells, B-cell-depleted T cells, or PBMCs.

V trimming: 3 bases; J trimming: 4 bases; junction bases outside the gene matches: 9. The V gene's germline CDR1 is SGHRS and CDR2 YFSETQ. CDR3 length: 16 residues. As handled by the study authors: Amplified reference gene primers provided the basis for estimating nucleated cell counts. Profiling relied on immunoSEQ multiplex PCR, and the TCRdb table lists in-frame clones only, not all of them. V and J calls and clone size are as listed in that table; D and trimming were resolved from the DNA. The data hold 75,000 to 100,000 clones, with approximately 80% observed a single time. The sample consisted of peripheral blood. J is TRBJ2-1 and V is TRBV5-1; 8 nucleotides line up with TRBD2. The receptor was isolated from a woman aged 80 or older with acute or convalescent COVID-19. DNA of the CDR3: TGCGCCAGCAGCTCTAGCGGGTCATCAAATTACAATGAGCAGTTCTTC. Amino acid sequence: CASSSSGSSNYNEQFF.